The 13 T cell receptor beta chains presented below share a single source sample, sequenced in a study of blood T cell repertoires in COVID-19. Assay used: immunoSEQ multiplex PCR; TCRdb lists only in-frame clones, some missing. The sample comprises around 80,000 clones, about 80% of which are singletons, and 5.7% rests with the top ten. Material: peripheral blood. The source of these receptors is a man aged 50-60 years with active or convalescent COVID-19.

To note about this clone: The same CDR3 can be traced to other DNA sequences in this sample. The rearrangement links TRBV7-9 to TRBJ2-5, with 10 bases aligning to TRBD2. Trimming cost V 5 bases and J 5 bases; bases outside gene matches: 5. Germline CDR1 and CDR2: SEHNR and FQNEAQ (reference sequence). The CDR3 loop spans 14 amino acids. Here the CDR3 reads CASSLLAGAETQYF. The CDR3 DNA is TGTGCCAGCAGCCTCCTAGCGGGGGCGGAGACCCAGTACTTC. Full variable domain (outside the CDR3, taken from reference TRBV7-9 and TRBJ2-5): DTGVSQNPRHKITKRGQNVTFRCDPISEHNRLYWYRQTLGQGPEFLTYFQNEAQLEKSRLLSDRFSAERPKGSFSTLEIQRTEQGDSAMYLCASSLLAGAETQYFGPGTRLLVL.

The chain carries TRBV7-8 and TRBJ1-2; D not resolved. The CDR3 consists of 14 residues. V gave up 1 base and J gave up 4 bases, with 10 bases separating them. Germline V lookup: CDR1 SGHVS, CDR2 FQNEAQ. CDR3 nucleotide sequence: TGTGCCAGCAGCTTAGAAATAGGAGCCTATGGCTACACCTTC. As protein: CASSLEIGAYGYTF.

This chain connects TRBV19 to TRBJ2-3; a weak D match, TRBD2 (5 bases). The V and J ends lost 5 bases and 9 bases respectively, with 18 bases between them. The germline CDR1 and CDR2 sequences are LNHDA and SQIVND (reference sequence). The CDR3 runs to 14 residues. The CDR3 DNA reads as TGTGCCAGTAGTCTGAGACTCGATGAGGGCACGCAGTATTTT. Encoded protein: CASSLRLDEGTQYF. The variable domain in full, completed from reference TRBV19 and TRBJ2-3, reads DGGITQSPKYLFRKEGQNVTLSCEQNLNHDAMYWYRQDPGQGLRLIYYSQIVNDFQKGDIAEGYSVSREKKESFPLTVTSAQKNPTAFYLCASSLRLDEGTQYFGPGTRLTVL.

This clone was observed a few times. The chain is built from TRBV7-2 and TRBJ2-5, with 9 bases fitting TRBD2. Germline V CDR1 and CDR2: SGHTA, FQGNSA. V gave up 1 base and J gave up 5 bases; unmatched junction bases: 5. There are 15 residues in the CDR3. CDR3 amino acids: CASSLVGGGAETQYF. The CDR3 coding sequence is TGTGCCAGCAGCTTAGTTGGCGGGGGGGCGGAGACCCAGTACTTC.

This clone appeared once. This chain connects TRBV5-6 to TRBJ2-7; D gene ambiguous. Between the trimmed V and J ends, which lost 0 bases and 1 base, there was a span of 14 bases. From germline, CDR1 is SGHDT and CDR2 YYEEEE. This CDR3 is built from 16 residues. CDR3 coding DNA: TGTGCCAGCAGCTTGGAGGTTTGGGCAGTTTCCTACGAGCAGTACTTC. Encoded protein: CASSLEVWAVSYEQYF.

This chain links TRBV12-3 or TRBV12-4 with TRBJ1-1; D uncertain. Trimming removed 9 bases from V and 8 bases from J, with 13 bases in between. The CDR3 runs to 11 residues. CDR3 coding DNA: TGTGCCAGTGCACGAGGGTGGGAAGCTTTCTTT. Its translation: CASARGWEAFF.

The V gene is TRBV5-1, the J gene TRBJ1-5; no clear D. V shed 4 bases and J shed 7 bases, with 12 bases lying between them. CDR1 SGHRS and CDR2 YFSETQ come from the germline V gene. This CDR3 region has 13 residues. The CDR3 DNA sequence: TGCGCCAGCAGCCGTTTGGGCGGGCAGCCCCAGCATTTT. It yields the protein CASSRLGGQPQHF.

This chain joins TRBV9 and TRBJ2-2, with D uncertain. The V gene's germline CDR1 is SGDLS and CDR2 YYNGEE. Trimming shortened V by 0 bases and J by 4 bases, and 7 bases separated the two germline ends. CDR3 length: 14 amino acids. The DNA of the CDR3 is TGTGCCAGCAGCGTAGGGGCACCCACCGGGGAGCTGTTTTTT. This encodes CASSVGAPTGELFF.

This chain connects TRBV19 to TRBJ2-7, with TRBD2 matching 7 bases. The CDR3 length is 15 residues. Trimming took 5 bases from V and 6 from J; bases not matched to a gene: 13. Looked up from germline, CDR1 is LNHDA and CDR2 is SQIVND (reference sequence). CDR3 sequence: CASSQTSRPLLEQYF. The CDR3 region has the DNA TGTGCCAGTAGTCAGACTAGCAGGCCCCTCCTCGAGCAGTACTTC.

The CDR3 region is CASSLSAMNTEAFF. In DNA, the CDR3 is TGCGCCAGCAGCTTGTCCGCGATGAACACTGAAGCTTTCTTT. The V call is TRBV5-1, the J call TRBJ1-1; D uncertain. CDR3 length: 14 amino acids. Germline-derived CDR1 and CDR2 are SGHRS and YFSETQ. V was trimmed by 1 base and J by 0 bases, leaving 7 bases between them. The full variable domain, rest sourced from reference TRBV5-1 and TRBJ1-1, is KAGVTQTPRYLIKTRGQQVTLSCSPISGHRSVSWYQQTPGQGLQFLFEYFSETQRNKGNFPGRFSGRQFSNSRSEMNVSTLELGDSALYLCASSLSAMNTEAFFGQGTRLTVV.

The chain joins TRBV19 to TRBJ1-4; no reliable D call. This CDR3 is built from 15 residues. The V end was cut by 5 bases, the J end by 0 bases, with 10 bases between. In germline, CDR1 is LNHDA, CDR2 SQIVND (reference sequence). CDR3: CASSVEGTTNEKLFF. CDR3 nucleotides: TGTGCCAGTAGTGTCGAGGGCACAACTAATGAAAAACTGTTTTTT.

The gene calls are TRBV10-2 and TRBJ1-1, with D perhaps matching TRBD1 (6 bases). The length of the CDR3 is 14 residues. Germline CDR1 and CDR2: WSHSY and SAAADI. The germline V and J ends were trimmed by 3 bases and 9 bases, with 17 bases remaining between them. The DNA for the CDR3 is TGCGCCAGCAGTGAAGTAACGGGGACAAGGCAAGCTTTCTTT. It is translated as CASSEVTGTRQAFF.

This clone has only one observation. This chain uses TRBV7-3 with TRBJ2-4, with D maybe TRBD2 (6 bases). Germline CDR1 and CDR2: SGHTA and FQGTGA. The CDR3 runs to 15 residues. V gave up 3 bases and J gave up 2 bases, with 11 bases separating them. The CDR3 DNA reads TGTGCCAGCAGCTTCGGAGGGGTAACCAAAAACATTCAGTACTTC. Its protein product is CASSFGGVTKNIQYF.